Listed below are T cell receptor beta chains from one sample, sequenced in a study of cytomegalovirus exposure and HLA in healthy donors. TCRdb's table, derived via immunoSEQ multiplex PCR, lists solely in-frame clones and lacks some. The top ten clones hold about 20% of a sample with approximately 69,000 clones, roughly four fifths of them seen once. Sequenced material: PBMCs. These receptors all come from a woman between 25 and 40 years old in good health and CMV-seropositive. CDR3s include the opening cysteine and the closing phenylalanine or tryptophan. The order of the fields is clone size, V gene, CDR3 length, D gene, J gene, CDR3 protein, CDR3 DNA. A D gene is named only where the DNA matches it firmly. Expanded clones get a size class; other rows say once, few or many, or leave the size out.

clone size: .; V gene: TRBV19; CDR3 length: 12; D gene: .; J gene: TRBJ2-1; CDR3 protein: CASSIGGNEQFF; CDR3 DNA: TGTGCCAGTAGTATCGGGGGCAATGAGCAGTTCTTC
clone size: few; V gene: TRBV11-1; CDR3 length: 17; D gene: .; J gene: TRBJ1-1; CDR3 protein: CASSSRRGGPMNTEAFF; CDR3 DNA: TGTGCCAGCAGCTCCAGGAGAGGGGGACCCATGAACACTGAAGCTTTCTTT
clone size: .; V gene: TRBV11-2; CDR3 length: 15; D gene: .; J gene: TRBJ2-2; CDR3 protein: CASSFVRRNTGELFF; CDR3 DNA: TGTGCCAGCAGCTTTGTCAGGCGGAACACCGGGGAGCTGTTTTTT
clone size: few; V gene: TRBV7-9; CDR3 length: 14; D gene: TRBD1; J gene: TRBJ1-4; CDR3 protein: CASSLDRGSEKLFF; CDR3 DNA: TGTGCCAGCAGCCTGGACAGGGGAAGTGAAAAACTGTTTTTT
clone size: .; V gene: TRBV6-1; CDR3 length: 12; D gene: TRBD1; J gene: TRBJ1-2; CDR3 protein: CASSDRGNSYTF; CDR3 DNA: TGTGCCAGCAGCGACAGGGGGAATAGCTACACCTTC
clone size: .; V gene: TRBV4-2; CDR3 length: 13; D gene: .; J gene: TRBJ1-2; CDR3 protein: CASSQDGRVGYTF; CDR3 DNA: TGTGCCAGCAGCCAAGACGGCAGGGTCGGCTACACCTTC
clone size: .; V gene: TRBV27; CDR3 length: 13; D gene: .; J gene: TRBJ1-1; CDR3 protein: CASSLNRHTEAFF; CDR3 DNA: TGTGCCAGCAGTCTTAACAGGCACACTGAAGCTTTCTTT
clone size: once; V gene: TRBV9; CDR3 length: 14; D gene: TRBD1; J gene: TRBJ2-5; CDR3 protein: CASSRPGQGETQYF; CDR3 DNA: TGTGCCAGCAGTCGCCCGGGACAGGGAGAGACCCAGTACTTC
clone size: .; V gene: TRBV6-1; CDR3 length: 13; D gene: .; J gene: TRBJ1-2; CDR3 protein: CASRDDGLRGGTF; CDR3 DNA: TGTGCCAGCAGGGACGACGGTCTCCGGGGGGGCACCTTC
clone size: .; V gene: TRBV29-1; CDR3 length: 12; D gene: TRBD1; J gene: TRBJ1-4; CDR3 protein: CSVADRPSKLFF; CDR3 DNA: TGCAGCGTTGCGGACAGGCCCTCAAAACTGTTTTTT
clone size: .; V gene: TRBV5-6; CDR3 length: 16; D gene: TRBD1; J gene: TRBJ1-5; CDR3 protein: CASSLAGTGGNQPQHF; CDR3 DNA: TGTGCCAGCAGCTTGGCCGGGACAGGGGGGAATCAGCCCCAGCATTTT
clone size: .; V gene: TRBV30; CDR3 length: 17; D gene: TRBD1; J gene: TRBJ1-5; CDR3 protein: CAWSPTSRGRSNQPQHF; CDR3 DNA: TGTGCCTGGAGTCCGACCTCCAGGGGGCGAAGCAATCAGCCCCAGCATTTT
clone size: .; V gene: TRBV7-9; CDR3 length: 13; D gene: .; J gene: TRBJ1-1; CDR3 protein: CASSSNMNTEAFF; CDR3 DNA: TGTGCCAGCAGCTCAAACATGAACACTGAAGCTTTCTTT
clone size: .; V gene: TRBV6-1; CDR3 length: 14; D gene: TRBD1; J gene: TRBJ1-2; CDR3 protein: CASDGQGAGRGYTF; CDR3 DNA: TGTGCCAGCGACGGACAGGGGGCAGGAAGAGGCTACACCTTC
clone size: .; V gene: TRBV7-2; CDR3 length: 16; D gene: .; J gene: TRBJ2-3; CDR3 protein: CASSLKRGSSTDTQYF; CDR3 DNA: TGTGCCAGCAGCTTAAAGAGGGGGAGTAGCACAGATACGCAGTATTTT
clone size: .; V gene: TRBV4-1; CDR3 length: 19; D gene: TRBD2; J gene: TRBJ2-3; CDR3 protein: CASSPSGTSGYASTDTQYF; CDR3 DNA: TGCGCCAGCAGCCCCTCCGGGACTAGCGGATATGCTAGCACAGATACGCAGTATTTT
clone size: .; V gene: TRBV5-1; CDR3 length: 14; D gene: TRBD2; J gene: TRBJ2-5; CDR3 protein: CASSLAGGQETQYF; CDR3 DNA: TGCGCCAGCAGCTTGGCGGGGGGACAAGAGACCCAGTACTTC
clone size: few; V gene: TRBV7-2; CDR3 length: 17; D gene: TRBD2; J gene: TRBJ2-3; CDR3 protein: CASSLGGRVPGTDTQYF; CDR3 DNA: TGTGCCAGCAGCTTAGGCGGGAGGGTCCCCGGCACAGATACGCAGTATTTT
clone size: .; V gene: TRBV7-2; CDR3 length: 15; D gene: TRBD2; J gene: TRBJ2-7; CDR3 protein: CASSLGLAGVYEQYF; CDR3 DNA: TGTGCCAGCAGCTTAGGTCTAGCGGGAGTGTACGAGCAGTACTTC
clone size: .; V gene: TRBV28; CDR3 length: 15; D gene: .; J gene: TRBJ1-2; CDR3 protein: CASSSLMAKGEGYTF; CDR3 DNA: TGTGCCAGCAGTTCCCTAATGGCCAAGGGGGAGGGCTACACCTTC
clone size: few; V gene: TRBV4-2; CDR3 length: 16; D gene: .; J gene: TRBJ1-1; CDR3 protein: CASSLFVSHGGTEAFF; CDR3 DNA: TGTGCCAGCAGCCTCTTTGTTTCGCACGGGGGAACTGAAGCTTTCTTT
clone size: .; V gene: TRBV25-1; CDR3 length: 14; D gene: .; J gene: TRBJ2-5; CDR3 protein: CASGQGMYQETQYF; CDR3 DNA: TGTGCCAGCGGGCAGGGAATGTACCAAGAGACCCAGTACTTC
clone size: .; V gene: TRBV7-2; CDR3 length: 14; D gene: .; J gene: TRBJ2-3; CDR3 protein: CASSDSAHTDTQYF; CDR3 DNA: TGTGCCAGCAGCGATAGCGCACACACAGATACGCAGTATTTT
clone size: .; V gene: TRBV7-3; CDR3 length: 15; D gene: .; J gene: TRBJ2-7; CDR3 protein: CASSLAAGPLGEQYF; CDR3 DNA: TGTGCCAGCAGCTTAGCCGCGGGACCCCTGGGGGAGCAGTACTTC
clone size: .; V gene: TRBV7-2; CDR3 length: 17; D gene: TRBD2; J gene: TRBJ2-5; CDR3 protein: CASSLLLAGVGGKTQYF; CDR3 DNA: TGTGCCAGCAGCTTATTGTTGGCGGGGGTCGGGGGGAAGACCCAGTACTTC
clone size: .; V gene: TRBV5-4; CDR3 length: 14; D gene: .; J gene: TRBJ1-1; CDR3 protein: CASSPGGRNTEAFF; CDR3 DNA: TGTGCCAGCAGCCCCGGGGGGCGGAACACTGAAGCTTTCTTT
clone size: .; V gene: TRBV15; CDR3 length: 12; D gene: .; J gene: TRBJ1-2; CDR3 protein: CATSRPRGGYTF; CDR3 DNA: TGTGCCACCAGCAGACCCCGAGGGGGCTACACCTTC
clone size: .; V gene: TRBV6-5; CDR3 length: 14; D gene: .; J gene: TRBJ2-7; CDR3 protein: CASLRPGSSYEQYF; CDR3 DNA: TGTGCCAGCCTAAGGCCAGGTAGCTCCTACGAGCAGTACTTC
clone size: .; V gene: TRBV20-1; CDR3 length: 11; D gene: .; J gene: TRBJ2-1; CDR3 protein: CSARGGNEQFF; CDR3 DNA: TGCAGTGCTAGGGGAGGCAATGAGCAGTTCTTC
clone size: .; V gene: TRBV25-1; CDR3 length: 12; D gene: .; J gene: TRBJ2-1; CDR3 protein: CASSVSGYEQFF; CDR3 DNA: TGTGCCAGCAGTGTTAGCGGCTATGAGCAGTTCTTC
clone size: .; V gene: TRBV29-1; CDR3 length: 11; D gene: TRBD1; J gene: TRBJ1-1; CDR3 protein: CSVTGGGLAFF; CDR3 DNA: TGCAGCGTTACAGGGGGCGGTTTGGCTTTCTTT
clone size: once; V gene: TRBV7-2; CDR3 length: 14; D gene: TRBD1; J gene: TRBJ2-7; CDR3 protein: CASSTTGGTYEQYF; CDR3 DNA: TGTGCCAGCAGCACTACAGGGGGCACATACGAGCAGTACTTC
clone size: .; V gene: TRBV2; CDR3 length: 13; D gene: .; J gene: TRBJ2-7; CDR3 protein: CASRQGSSYEQYF; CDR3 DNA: TGTGCCAGCAGGCAGGGTTCCTCCTACGAGCAGTACTTC
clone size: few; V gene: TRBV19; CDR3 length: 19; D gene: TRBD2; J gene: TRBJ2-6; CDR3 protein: CASTPGGWGKDSGANVLTF; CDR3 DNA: TGTGCCAGTACCCCGGGGGGATGGGGGAAGGACTCTGGGGCCAACGTCCTGACTTTC
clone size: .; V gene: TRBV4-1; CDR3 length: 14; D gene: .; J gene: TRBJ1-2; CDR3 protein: CASSQYSGGHGYTF; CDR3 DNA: TGCGCCAGCAGCCAATATAGCGGGGGGCACGGCTACACCTTC
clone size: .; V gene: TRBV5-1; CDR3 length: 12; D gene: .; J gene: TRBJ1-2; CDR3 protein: CASRGTNYGYTF; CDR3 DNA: TGCGCCAGCCGAGGTACTAACTATGGCTACACCTTC
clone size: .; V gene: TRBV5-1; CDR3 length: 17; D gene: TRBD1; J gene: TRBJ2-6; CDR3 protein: CASRPGQGVSGANVLTF; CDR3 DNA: TGCGCCAGCAGACCGGGACAGGGTGTATCTGGGGCCAACGTCCTGACTTTC
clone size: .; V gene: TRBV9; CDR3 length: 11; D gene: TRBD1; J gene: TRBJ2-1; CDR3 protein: CASSTGDEQFF; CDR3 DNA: TGTGCCAGCAGTACAGGGGATGAGCAGTTCTTC
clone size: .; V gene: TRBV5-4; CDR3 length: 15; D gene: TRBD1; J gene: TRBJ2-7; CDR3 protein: CASSRGGTGGEEQYF; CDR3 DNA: TGTGCCAGCAGCCGTGGCGGGACAGGGGGCGAGGAGCAGTACTTC
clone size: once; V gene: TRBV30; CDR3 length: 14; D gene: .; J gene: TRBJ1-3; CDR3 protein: CAWSVGHSGNTIYF; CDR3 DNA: TGTGCCTGGAGCGTGGGACACTCTGGAAACACCATATATTTT
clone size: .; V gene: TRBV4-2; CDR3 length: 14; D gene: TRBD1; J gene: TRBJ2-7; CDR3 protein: CASSQEGDREEQYF; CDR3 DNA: TGTGCCAGCAGCCAAGAGGGGGACAGGGAAGAGCAGTACTTC
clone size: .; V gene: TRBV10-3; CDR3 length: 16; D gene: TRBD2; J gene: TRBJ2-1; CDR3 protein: CAISSTSGRAMNEQFF; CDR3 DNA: TGTGCCATCAGTTCGACTAGCGGGAGGGCAATGAATGAGCAGTTCTTC